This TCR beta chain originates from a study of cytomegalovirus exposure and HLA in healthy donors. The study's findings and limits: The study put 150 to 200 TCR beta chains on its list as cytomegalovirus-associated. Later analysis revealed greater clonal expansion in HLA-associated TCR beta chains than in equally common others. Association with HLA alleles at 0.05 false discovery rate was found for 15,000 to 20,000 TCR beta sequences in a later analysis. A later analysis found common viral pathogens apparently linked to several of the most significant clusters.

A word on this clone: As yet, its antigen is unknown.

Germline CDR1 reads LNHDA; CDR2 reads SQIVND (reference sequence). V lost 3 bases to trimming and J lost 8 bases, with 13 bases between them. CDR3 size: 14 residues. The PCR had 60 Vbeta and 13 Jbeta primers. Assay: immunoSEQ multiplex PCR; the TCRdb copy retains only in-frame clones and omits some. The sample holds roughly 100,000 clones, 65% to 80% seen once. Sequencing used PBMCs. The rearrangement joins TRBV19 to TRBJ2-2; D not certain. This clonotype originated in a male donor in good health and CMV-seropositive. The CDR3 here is CASSMGAGLGELFF. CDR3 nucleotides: TGTGCCAGTAGTATGGGCGCTGGCCTGGGGGAGCTGTTTTTT.